One and the same sample provided the 6 T cell receptor beta chains below, sequenced in a study of beta chain features in type 1 diabetes. Isolated RNA was reverse transcribed in full, so expressed TCRB transcripts were sequenced. Here immunoSEQ multiplex PCR was the method, and the copy in TCRdb shows in-frame clones only, minus some. The data show 620,000 or so clones, with roughly a sixth seen just once and about 0.097% held by the top ten. The specimen sequenced was naive CD4+ T cells from blood. The receptors come from a man between 18 and 35 years old in good health.

The V gene is TRBV7-9, the J gene TRBJ1-1; 7 bases are shared with TRBD1. Germline values: CDR1 SEHNR, CDR2 FQNEAQ (reference sequence). The trim removed 4 bases at V and 1 base at J, leaving 9 bases unmatched. This CDR3 is built from 16 residues. CDR3 sequence: CASSSRLPGGNTEAFF. The CDR3 bases are TGTGCCAGCAGCTCCCGTTTGCCAGGGGGGAACACTGAAGCTTTCTTT.

This clone has just a few counts. This chain joins TRBV5-4 and TRBJ1-2; D perhaps matches TRBD1 (6 bases). This CDR3 comprises 13 residues. Trimming left V 0 bases short and J 5 bases short, with 8 bases between. Germline lookup yields CDR1 SGHNT and CDR2 YYREEE (reference sequence). The CDR3 protein is CASSLGTAYGYTF. The CDR3 bases are TGTGCCAGCAGCTTGGGGACAGCATATGGCTACACCTTC.

This clone occurred a few times. The chain combines TRBV23-1 with TRBJ1-6, with 7 bases that match TRBD1. TRBV23-1 is placed among ORFs of uncertain function. The CDR3 totals 16 residues. V dropped 7 bases and J dropped 11; count of bases not matched to a gene: 17. The CDR3 nucleotides read TGCGCCAGCACCTTCAATGGCGGGGACAGCAGCCCACCCCTCCACTTT. It translates to CASTFNGGDSSPPLHF.

The rearrangement joins TRBV7-9 to TRBJ2-4; unclear D gene. The V and J ends lost 5 bases and 0 bases respectively, with 11 bases between them. The CDR3 loop spans 15 amino acids. CDR1 and CDR2 from the germline V gene are SEHNR and FQNEAQ (reference sequence). The CDR3 DNA reads as TGTGCCAGCAGCCCAATTGGTCTAGCCAAAAACATTCAGTACTTC. This gives the protein CASSPIGLAKNIQYF.

This clone was seen only a few times. The J gene is TRBJ2-7, the V gene TRBV5-1, with TRBD2 identical over 13 bases. V gave up 0 bases and J gave up 7 bases; unmatched junction bases: 7. Germline V CDR1 and CDR2: SGHRS, YFSETQ. CDR3 length equals 16 residues. The CDR3 DNA reads as TGCGCCAGCAGCTTGGACGGGACTAGCGGGGTGCGTGAGCAGTACTTC. Translation gives CASSLDGTSGVREQYF.

This clone was counted between two and nine times. The chain employs TRBV4-3 and TRBJ2-7, with 7 bases lining up with TRBD1. V gave up 0 bases and J gave up 4 bases; unmatched junction bases: 6. This CDR3 has 15 residues. Looked up from germline, CDR1 is LGHNA and CDR2 is YSLEER. The CDR3 here is CASSQEGQVQYEQYF. CDR3 in DNA: TGCGCCAGCAGCCAAGAAGGACAGGTACAGTACGAGCAGTACTTC.